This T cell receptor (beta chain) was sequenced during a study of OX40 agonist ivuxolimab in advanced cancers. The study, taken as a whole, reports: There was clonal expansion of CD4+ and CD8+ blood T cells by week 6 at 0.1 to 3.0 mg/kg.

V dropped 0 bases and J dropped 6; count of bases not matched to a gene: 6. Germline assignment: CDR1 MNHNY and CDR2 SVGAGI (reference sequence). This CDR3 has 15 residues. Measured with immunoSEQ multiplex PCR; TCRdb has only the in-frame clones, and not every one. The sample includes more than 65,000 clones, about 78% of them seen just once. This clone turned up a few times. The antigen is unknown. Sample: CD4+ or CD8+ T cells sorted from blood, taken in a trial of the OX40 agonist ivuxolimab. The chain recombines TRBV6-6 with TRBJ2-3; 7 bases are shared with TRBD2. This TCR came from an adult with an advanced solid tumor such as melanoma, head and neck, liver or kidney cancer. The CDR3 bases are TGTGCCAGCAGTTACTCGATGGCGGGGGAGGATACGCAGTATTTT. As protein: CASSYSMAGEDTQYF.